This T cell receptor (beta chain) was captured in a study of siplizumab effects on memory and regulatory T cells. Roughly 10^5 TCR templates underwent assay in each sample. Only in-frame clones appear in the TCRdb table, and some are missing; sequencing was by immunoSEQ multiplex PCR. The table has about 110,000 clones, approximately 90% seen once. V shed 5 bases and J shed 1 base, with 17 bases lying between them. CDR1 is SGHAT, CDR2 FQNNGV, per germline. The CDR3 sequence is 17 residues long. Whole-study findings and limits: Most alloreactive clones went unmapped to unstimulated subsets; only a minor fraction mapped.

Details on this clone: Antigen: not known.

This rearrangement joins TRBV11-2 to TRBJ2-2; D is perhaps TRBD2 (6 bases). The receptor's source is a human donor in good health. The specimen sequenced was Tregs sorted from blood. Written as DNA, the CDR3 is TGTGCCAGCAGCCCTCTCCCCGGGACTGGGAACACCGGGGAGCTGTTTTTT. As protein: CASSPLPGTGNTGELFF. Variable domain in full (rest from reference TRBV11-2 and TRBJ2-2): EAGVAQSPRYKIIEKRQSVAFWCNPISGHATLYWYQQILGQGPKLLIQFQNNGVVDDSQLPKDRFSAERLKGVDSTLKIQPAKLEDSAVYLCASSPLPGTGNTGELFFGEGSRLTVL.